The clone carrying this T cell receptor (beta chain) was detected only once. At one end the junction does not follow the germline gene, possibly because of a read error. Per germline, CDR1 SGHTA and CDR2 FQGNSA. The CDR3 length is 14 residues. The data are from a study of T cells in Graves' hyperthyroidism and ophthalmopathy. Researchers amplified the TCR beta CDR3 regions from RNA transcripts. The TCR CDR3 first-round RT-PCR relied on the HTBI primer set. TCRdb itself ran the multiplex PCR reads through MiXCR, one entry per CDR3 protein. The top ten hold around 7.7% of the sample, which has a few hundred thousand distinct CDR3 sequences, about half seen once.

The chain has TRBV7-2 and TRBJ2-7, with D possibly being TRBD2 (6 bases). Material: peripheral blood or thyroid tissue (not recorded which). The TCR was taken from a woman under 30 with Graves' hyperthyroidism. In nucleotides, the CDR3 is TGTGCCAGCAGCCCCGGGACTTACTCCTACGGGCAGTACTTC. Its translation is CASSPGTYSYGQYF.